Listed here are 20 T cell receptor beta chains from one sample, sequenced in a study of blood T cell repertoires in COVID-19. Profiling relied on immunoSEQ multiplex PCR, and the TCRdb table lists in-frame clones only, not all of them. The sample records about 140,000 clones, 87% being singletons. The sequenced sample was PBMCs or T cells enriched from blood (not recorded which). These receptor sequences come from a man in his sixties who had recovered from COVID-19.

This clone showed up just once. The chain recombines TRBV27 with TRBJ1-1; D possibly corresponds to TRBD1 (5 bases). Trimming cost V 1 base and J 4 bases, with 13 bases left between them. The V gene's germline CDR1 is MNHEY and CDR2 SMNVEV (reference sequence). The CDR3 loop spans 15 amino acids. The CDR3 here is CASSLFGRVRTEAFF. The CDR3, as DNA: TGTGCCAGCAGTTTATTCGGCAGGGTCCGCACTGAAGCTTTCTTT.

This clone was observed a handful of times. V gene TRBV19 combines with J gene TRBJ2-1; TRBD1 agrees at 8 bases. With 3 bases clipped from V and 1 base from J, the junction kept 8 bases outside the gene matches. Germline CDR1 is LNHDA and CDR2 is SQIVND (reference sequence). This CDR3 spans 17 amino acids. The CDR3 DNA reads TGTGCCAGTAGTATTCTAGGCCAGGGGGCTTCCTACAATGAGCAGTTCTTC. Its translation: CASSILGQGASYNEQFF.

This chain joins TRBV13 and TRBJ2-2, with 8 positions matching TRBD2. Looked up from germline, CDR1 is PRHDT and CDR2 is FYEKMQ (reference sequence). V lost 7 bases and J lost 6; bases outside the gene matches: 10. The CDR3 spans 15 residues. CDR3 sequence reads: CASTAAGGEPGELFF. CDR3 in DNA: TGTGCCAGCACCGCGGCGGGGGGAGAACCCGGGGAGCTGTTTTTT. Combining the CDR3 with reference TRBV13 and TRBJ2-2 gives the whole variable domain AAGVIQSPRHLIKEKRETATLKCYPIPRHDTVYWYQQGPGQDPQFLISFYEKMQSDKGSIPDRFSAQQFSDYHSELNMSSLELGDSALYFCASTAAGGEPGELFFGEGSRLTVL.

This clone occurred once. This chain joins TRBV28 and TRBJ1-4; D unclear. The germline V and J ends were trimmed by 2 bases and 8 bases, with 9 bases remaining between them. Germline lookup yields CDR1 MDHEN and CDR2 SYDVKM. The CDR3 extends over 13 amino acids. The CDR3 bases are TGTGCCAGCAGTTTAGGGAGTTTCGAAAAACTGTTTTTT. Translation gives CASSLGSFEKLFF.

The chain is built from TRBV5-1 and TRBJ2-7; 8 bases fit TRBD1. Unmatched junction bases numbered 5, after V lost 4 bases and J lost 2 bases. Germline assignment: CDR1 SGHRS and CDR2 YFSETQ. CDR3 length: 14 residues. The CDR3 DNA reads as TGCGCCAGCAGCCGGGAGACAGGGGCCTACGAGCAGTACTTC. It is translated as CASSRETGAYEQYF.

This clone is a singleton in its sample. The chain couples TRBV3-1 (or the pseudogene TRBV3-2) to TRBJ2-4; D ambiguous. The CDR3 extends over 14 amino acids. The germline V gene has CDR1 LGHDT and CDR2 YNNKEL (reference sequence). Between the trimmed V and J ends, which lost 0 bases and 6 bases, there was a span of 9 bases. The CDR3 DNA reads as TGTGCCAGCAGCCAAGATCCTGGCGGAAACATTCAGTACTTC. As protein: CASSQDPGGNIQYF.

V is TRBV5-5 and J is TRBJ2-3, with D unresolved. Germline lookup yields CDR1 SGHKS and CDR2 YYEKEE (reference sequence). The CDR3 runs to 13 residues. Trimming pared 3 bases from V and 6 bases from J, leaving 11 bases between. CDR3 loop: CASSSISGDTQYF. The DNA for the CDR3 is TGTGCCAGCAGCTCCATCTCCGGGGATACGCAGTATTTT.

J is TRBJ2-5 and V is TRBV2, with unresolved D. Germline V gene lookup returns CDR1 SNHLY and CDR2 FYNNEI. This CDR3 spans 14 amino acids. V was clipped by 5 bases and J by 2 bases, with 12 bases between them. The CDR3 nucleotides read TGTGCCAGCAGTACCTTAGTCAGGCAAGAGACCCAGTACTTC. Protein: CASSTLVRQETQYF.

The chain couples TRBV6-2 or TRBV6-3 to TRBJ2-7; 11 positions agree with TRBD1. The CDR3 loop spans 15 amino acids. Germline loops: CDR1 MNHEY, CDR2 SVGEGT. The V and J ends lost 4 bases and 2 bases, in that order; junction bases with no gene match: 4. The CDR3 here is CASSSLGQGAYEQYF. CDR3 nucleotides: TGTGCCAGCAGTTCTTTGGGACAGGGGGCCTACGAGCAGTACTTC.

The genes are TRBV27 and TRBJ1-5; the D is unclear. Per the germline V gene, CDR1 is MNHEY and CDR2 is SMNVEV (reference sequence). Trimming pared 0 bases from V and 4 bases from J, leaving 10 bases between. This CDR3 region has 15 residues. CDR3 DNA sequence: TGTGCCAGCAGTTTATCCTGGACTGCAAATCAGCCCCAGCATTTT. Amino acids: CASSLSWTANQPQHF.

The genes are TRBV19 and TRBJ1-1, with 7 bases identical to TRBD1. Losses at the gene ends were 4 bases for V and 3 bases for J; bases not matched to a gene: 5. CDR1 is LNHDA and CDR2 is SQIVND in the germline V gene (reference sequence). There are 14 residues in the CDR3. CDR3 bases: TGTGCCAGTAGTACGCAGGGGGGCGACACTGAAGCTTTCTTT. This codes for CASSTQGGDTEAFF.

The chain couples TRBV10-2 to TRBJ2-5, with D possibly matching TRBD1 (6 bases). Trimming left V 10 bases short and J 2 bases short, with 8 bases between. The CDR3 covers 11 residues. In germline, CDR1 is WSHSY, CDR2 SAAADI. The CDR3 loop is CATGQQETQYF. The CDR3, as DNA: TGCGCCACCGGACAGCAAGAGACCCAGTACTTC.

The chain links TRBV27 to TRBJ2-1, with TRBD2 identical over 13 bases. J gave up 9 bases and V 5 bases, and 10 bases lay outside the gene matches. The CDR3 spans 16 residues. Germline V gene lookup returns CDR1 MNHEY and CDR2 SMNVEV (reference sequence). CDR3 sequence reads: CASSPSGLAGEREQFF. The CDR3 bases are TGTGCCAGCAGTCCTTCAGGACTAGCGGGAGAGCGTGAGCAGTTCTTC.

CDR3: CASSLTGSSDTQYF. In nucleotides, the CDR3 is TGTGCCAGCAGTTTAACGGGGAGTTCCGATACGCAGTATTTT. This rearrangement joins TRBV28 to TRBJ2-3; D possibly corresponds to TRBD2 (5 bases). Trimming took off 2 bases at V and 6 bases at J, with 12 bases between the two ends. The CDR3 is 14 residues long. The germline CDR1 and CDR2 sequences are MDHEN and SYDVKM. The whole variable domain, remainder taken from reference TRBV28 and TRBJ2-3, is DVKVTQSSRYLVKRTGEKVFLECVQDMDHENMFWYRQDPGLGLRLIYFSYDVKMKEKGDIPEGYSVSREKKERFSLILESASTNQTSMYLCASSLTGSSDTQYFGPGTRLTVL.

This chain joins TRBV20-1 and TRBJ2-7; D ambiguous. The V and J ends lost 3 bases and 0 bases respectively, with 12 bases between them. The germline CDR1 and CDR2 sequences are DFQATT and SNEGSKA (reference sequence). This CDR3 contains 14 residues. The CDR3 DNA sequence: TGCAGTGCTAGTAAATTCGTCCCCTCCTACGAGCAGTACTTC. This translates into CSASKFVPSYEQYF.

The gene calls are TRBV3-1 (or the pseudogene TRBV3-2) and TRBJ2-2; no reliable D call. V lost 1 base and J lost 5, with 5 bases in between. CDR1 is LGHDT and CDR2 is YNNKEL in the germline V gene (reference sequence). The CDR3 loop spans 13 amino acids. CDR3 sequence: CASSQGLTGELFF. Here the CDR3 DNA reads TGTGCCAGCAGCCAAGGTCTTACCGGGGAGCTGTTTTTT.

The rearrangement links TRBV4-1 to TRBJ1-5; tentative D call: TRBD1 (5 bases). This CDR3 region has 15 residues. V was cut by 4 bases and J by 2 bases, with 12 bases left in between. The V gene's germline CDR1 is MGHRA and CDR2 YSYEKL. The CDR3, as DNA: TGCGCCAGCAGCCCTCCGGACACAGGCAATCAGCCCCAGCATTTT. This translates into CASSPPDTGNQPQHF.

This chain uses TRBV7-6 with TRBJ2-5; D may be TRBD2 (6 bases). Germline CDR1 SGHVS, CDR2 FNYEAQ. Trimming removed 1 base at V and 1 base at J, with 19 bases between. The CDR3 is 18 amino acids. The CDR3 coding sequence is TGTGCCAGCAGCTTAGGGGGCCTAGCGCGAAAACGCCAAGAGACCCAGTACTTC. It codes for CASSLGGLARKRQETQYF.

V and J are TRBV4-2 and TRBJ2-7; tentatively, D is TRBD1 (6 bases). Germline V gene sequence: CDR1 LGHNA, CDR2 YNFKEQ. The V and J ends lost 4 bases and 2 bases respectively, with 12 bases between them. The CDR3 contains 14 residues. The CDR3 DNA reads TGTGCCAGCAGCCCCTACAGGGTGGCCTACGAGCAGTACTTC. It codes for CASSPYRVAYEQYF.

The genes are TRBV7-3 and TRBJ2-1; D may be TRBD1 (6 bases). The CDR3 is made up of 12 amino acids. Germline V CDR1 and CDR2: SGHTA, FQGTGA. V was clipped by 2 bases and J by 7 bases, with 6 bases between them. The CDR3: CASSLDRNEQFF. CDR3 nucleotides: TGTGCCAGCAGCTTAGACAGGAATGAGCAGTTCTTC.